One and the same sample provided the 2 T cell receptor beta chains below, sequenced in a study of cytomegalovirus exposure and HLA in healthy donors. The PCR had 60 Vbeta and 13 Jbeta primers. TCRdb's copy holds only in-frame clones and misses some; the assay was immunoSEQ multiplex PCR. The table records about 180,000 clones, around 81% of them present only once. The sample was PBMCs. The receptors were sampled from a woman between 18 and 30 years old in good health and CMV-seropositive.

The rearrangement joins TRBV5-5 to TRBJ1-5, with 7 bases identical to TRBD1. CDR1 and CDR2 (germline): SGHKS, YYEKEE (reference sequence). With 4 bases clipped from V and 6 bases from J, the junction kept 16 bases outside the gene matches. This CDR3 is built from 17 residues. CDR3 coding DNA: TGTGCCAGCAGCGCGCTAAATGACAACAGGGGAGTTCAGCCCCAGCATTTT. Residues: CASSALNDNRGVQPQHF.

The count of this clone is one. The gene calls are TRBV2 and TRBJ1-4, with D unresolved. This CDR3 has 19 residues. Per the germline V gene, CDR1 is SNHLY and CDR2 is FYNNEI. V was shortened by 0 bases and J by 4 bases, with 21 bases between the two germline ends. In DNA form, the CDR3 reads TGTGCCAGCAGTGAAGCGAGAAGGGAGGTGGTCAGACATAATGAAAAACTGTTTTTT. This encodes CASSEARREVVRHNEKLFF.